Below, one T cell receptor (beta chain) is given with its context. This sample was included in a study of blood T cell repertoires in COVID-19. Assay used: immunoSEQ multiplex PCR; TCRdb lists only in-frame clones, some missing. The repertoire consists of around 300,000 clones, with about 89% occurring once and the leading ten covering less than 2%. This CDR3 has 13 amino acids. The germline V and J ends were trimmed by 6 bases and 2 bases, with 10 bases remaining between them. The germline CDR1 and CDR2 sequences are KGHSH and LQKENI. The genes are TRBV18 and TRBJ1-2; D unclear. Sequencing used PBMCs or T cells enriched from blood (not recorded which). The sequence derives from a woman aged 35 to 49 who had recovered from COVID-19. The CDR3 region is CASSLRENYGYTF. The CDR3 bases are TGTGCCAGCTCCCTCCGGGAAAACTATGGCTACACCTTC.